Listed here are 17 T cell receptor beta chains from one sample, sequenced in a study of blood T cell repertoires in COVID-19. The protocol was immunoSEQ multiplex PCR, while the TCRdb copy is restricted to in-frame clones and leaves out a portion. The data hold 280,000 or so clones, with 85% observed a single time. Sequencing was performed on PBMCs or T cells enriched from blood (not recorded which). The receptor source for this set is a woman between 45 and 60 years old who had recovered from COVID-19.

CDR3 in amino acids: CASSWDSKNIQYF. The CDR3, as DNA: TGCGCCAGCAGCTGGGACAGCAAAAACATTCAGTACTTC. The genes are TRBV5-1 and TRBJ2-4, with 7 bases lining up with TRBD1. With 3 bases clipped from V and 3 bases from J, the junction kept 0 bases outside the gene matches. CDR3 length: 13 amino acids. Per the germline V gene, CDR1 is SGHRS and CDR2 is YFSETQ.

The rearrangement joins TRBV5-4 to TRBJ2-1, with 9 bases lining up with TRBD2. V shed 4 bases and J 9 bases; nucleotides not matched to a gene: 14. The germline V gene has CDR1 SGHNT and CDR2 YYREEE (reference sequence). The CDR3 length is 16 residues. CDR3 loop: CASSPAIRTSEGEQFF. CDR3 bases: TGTGCCAGCAGCCCTGCAATTCGGACTAGCGAAGGTGAGCAGTTCTTC.

This clone was counted once. This chain joins TRBV19 and TRBJ2-1; D unresolved. The CDR3 extends over 14 amino acids. Germline V CDR1 and CDR2: LNHDA, SQIVND (reference sequence). Trimming took 3 bases from V and 4 from J, leaving 10 bases between them. In DNA form, the CDR3 reads TGTGCCAGTAGTATTCGAGTAAGTTACAATGAGCAGTTCTTC. The encoded protein is CASSIRVSYNEQFF.

The chain recombines TRBV7-9 with TRBJ2-3; no firm D call. The V end was cut by 5 bases, the J end by 4 bases, with 4 bases between. Germline loops: CDR1 SEHNR, CDR2 FQNEAQ (reference sequence). This CDR3 has 11 amino acids. The CDR3 here is CASSSPDTQYF. CDR3 sequence (DNA): TGTGCCAGCAGCAGCCCAGATACGCAGTATTTT.

J is TRBJ2-2 and V is TRBV29-1; 9 nucleotides match TRBD2. In germline, CDR1 is SQVTM, CDR2 ANQGSEA. The CDR3 totals 14 residues. With V trimmed by 4 bases and J by 4 bases, 4 bases remained unmatched. Here the CDR3 reads CSVGTSVITGELFF. The DNA for the CDR3 is TGCAGCGTTGGGACTAGCGTGATCACCGGGGAGCTGTTTTTT.

The chain combines TRBV6-1 with TRBJ1-1, with 8 bases fitting TRBD1. The CDR3 length is 14 residues. The V gene's germline CDR1 is MNHNS and CDR2 SASEGT. The J segment lost 8 bases and the V segment lost 2 bases, leaving 7 bases of the junction unmatched. CDR3 protein: CASSEPRQGFEAFF. DNA of the CDR3: TGTGCCAGCAGTGAACCGCGACAGGGGTTCGAAGCTTTCTTT.

The chain joins TRBV7-8 to TRBJ1-2; maybe TRBD1 (5 bases). Looked up from germline, CDR1 is SGHVS and CDR2 is FQNEAQ. This CDR3 is built from 15 residues. V gave up 1 base and J gave up 4 bases, with 13 bases separating them. DNA of the CDR3: TGTGCCAGCAGCTTAGGGGTTCGGGGGAGCTATGGCTACACCTTC. Translated: CASSLGVRGSYGYTF. Looking up the rest from reference TRBV7-8 and TRBJ1-2 gives the full variable domain: GAGVSQSPRYKVAKRGQDVALRCDPISGHVSLFWYQQALGQGPEFLTYFQNEAQLDKSGLPSDRFFAERPEGSVSTLKIQRTQQEDSAVYLCASSLGVRGSYGYTFGSGTRLTVV.

The table lists this clone with a count of one. This rearrangement joins TRBV11-3 to TRBJ2-1; D not certain. Trimming removed 8 bases from V and 3 bases from J, with 11 bases in between. Germline lookup yields CDR1 SGHNT and CDR2 YENEEA. This CDR3 contains 13 residues. The CDR3 DNA sequence: TGTGCCAGCGCGATAAACAGCTACAATGAGCAGTTCTTC. The encoded protein is CASAINSYNEQFF.

DNA for the CDR3: TGTGCCTCCAAGGGGGATGGGAGGGGTGAAAAACTGTTTTTT. Protein product: CASKGDGRGEKLFF. The chain employs TRBV2 and TRBJ1-4; D may be TRBD1 (6 bases). CDR1 is SNHLY, CDR2 FYNNEI, per germline. V lost 11 bases, J lost 7 bases, and 20 bases lay in between. The CDR3 is 14 residues long.

The chain's CDR3 is CASSTDRGMNTEAFF. The CDR3 DNA reads TGCGCCAGCAGCACCGACAGGGGAATGAACACTGAAGCTTTCTTT. The V and J genes are TRBV5-1 and TRBJ1-1; 8 bases are shared with TRBD1. The CDR3 is 15 amino acids. V was pared by 4 bases and J by 0 bases, with 5 bases of the junction left unmatched. Germline V CDR1 and CDR2: SGHRS, YFSETQ.

With regard to this clone: Other DNA sequences in this sample translate to the same CDR3. The rearrangement links TRBV5-1 to TRBJ1-2, with 7 bases identical to TRBD1. With V trimmed by 2 bases and J by 4 bases, 5 bases remained unmatched. Germline V CDR1 and CDR2: SGHRS, YFSETQ. The length of the CDR3 is 14 residues. CDR3 sequence: CASSLDTGAYGYTF. The DNA of the CDR3 is TGCGCCAGCAGCTTAGATACAGGGGCCTATGGCTACACCTTC. Variable domain in full (rest from reference TRBV5-1 and TRBJ1-2): KAGVTQTPRYLIKTRGQQVTLSCSPISGHRSVSWYQQTPGQGLQFLFEYFSETQRNKGNFPGRFSGRQFSNSRSEMNVSTLELGDSALYLCASSLDTGAYGYTFGSGTRLTVV.

In this sample, this clone turned up once. V is TRBV14 and J is TRBJ2-2; 9 positions agree with TRBD2. The CDR3 runs 16 residues. The ends lost 3 bases at V and 4 bases at J; junction bases unmatched: 6. CDR1 is SGHDN, CDR2 FVKESK, per germline. The CDR3 DNA is TGTGCCAGCAGCCAGGTAGCGGGGGTTACCACCGGGGAGCTGTTTTTT. Translation gives CASSQVAGVTTGELFF. The whole variable domain, remainder taken from reference TRBV14 and TRBJ2-2, is EAGVTQFPSHSVIEKGQTVTLRCDPISGHDNLYWYRRVMGKEIKFLLHFVKESKQDESGMPNNRFLAERTGGTYSTLKVQPAELEDSGVYFCASSQVAGVTTGELFFGEGSRLTVL.

The chain links TRBV7-9 to TRBJ2-3, with D unresolved. Germline assignment: CDR1 SEHNR and CDR2 FQNEAQ (reference sequence). The CDR3 runs 15 residues. The V end was cut by 4 bases, the J end by 6 bases, with 17 bases between. CDR3: CASSSDFGNRDTQYF. In DNA, the CDR3 is TGTGCCAGCAGCTCAGACTTCGGCAATAGGGATACGCAGTATTTT.

The rearrangement uses TRBV5-1 and TRBJ2-3, with 15 nucleotides matching TRBD2. This CDR3 has 20 residues. CDR1 SGHRS and CDR2 YFSETQ come from the germline V gene. The V and J ends lost 7 bases and 0 bases, in that order; junction bases with no gene match: 15. DNA for the CDR3: TGCGCCAGCCGGAGGGGACTAGCGGGGGGTTATACTACTAGCACAGATACGCAGTATTTT. Translating it yields CASRRGLAGGYTTSTDTQYF.

This clone showed up just a few times. This chain links TRBV9 with TRBJ1-1, with TRBD1 matching over 7 bases. The germline V gene has CDR1 SGDLS and CDR2 YYNGEE. This CDR3 has 13 residues. V trimming: 4 bases; J trimming: 5 bases; junction bases outside the gene matches: 5. CDR3 sequence reads: CASSPDRVTEAFF. CDR3 bases: TGTGCCAGCAGCCCCGACAGGGTTACTGAAGCTTTCTTT.

This clone was counted between two and nine times. The genes are TRBV19 and TRBJ2-2; D may be TRBD2 (7 bases). The V end lost 3 bases, the J end lost 10 bases, and 24 bases lay between the germline ends. There are 17 residues in the CDR3. Germline V gives CDR1 LNHDA, CDR2 SQIVND (reference sequence). The chain's CDR3 is CASSIGSTVGGPPELFF. The CDR3 DNA sequence: TGTGCCAGTAGTATTGGTTCTACAGTGGGGGGGCCCCCGGAGCTGTTTTTT.

This chain links TRBV5-1 with TRBJ2-1, with a weak D call TRBD1 (7 bases). The CDR3 is made up of 14 amino acids. In germline, CDR1 is SGHRS, CDR2 YFSETQ. Deletions cut 0 bases from V and 8 bases from J, with 12 bases between. Here the CDR3 DNA reads TGCGCCAGCAGCTTGGACAGGGGAGGCGATGAGCAGTTCTTC. Its translation is CASSLDRGGDEQFF. The full variable domain, in which reference TRBV5-1 and TRBJ2-1 provide the parts outside the CDR3, is KAGVTQTPRYLIKTRGQQVTLSCSPISGHRSVSWYQQTPGQGLQFLFEYFSETQRNKGNFPGRFSGRQFSNSRSEMNVSTLELGDSALYLCASSLDRGGDEQFFGPGTRLTVL.